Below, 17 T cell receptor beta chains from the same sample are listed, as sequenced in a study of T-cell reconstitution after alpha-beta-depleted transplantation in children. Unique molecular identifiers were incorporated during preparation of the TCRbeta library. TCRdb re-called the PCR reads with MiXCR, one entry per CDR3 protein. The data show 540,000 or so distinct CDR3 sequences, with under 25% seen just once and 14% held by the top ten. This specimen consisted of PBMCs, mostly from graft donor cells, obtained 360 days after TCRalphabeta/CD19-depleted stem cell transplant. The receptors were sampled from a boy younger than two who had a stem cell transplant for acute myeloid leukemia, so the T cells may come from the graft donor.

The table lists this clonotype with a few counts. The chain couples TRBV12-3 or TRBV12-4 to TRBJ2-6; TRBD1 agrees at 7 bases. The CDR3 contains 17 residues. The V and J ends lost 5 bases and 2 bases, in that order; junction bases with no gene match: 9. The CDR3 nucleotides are TGTGCCAGCAGTCCCTGGACAGGTTCTACTGGGGCCAACGTCCTGACTTTC. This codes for CASSPWTGSTGANVLTF.

The CDR3 here is CASSDRNTDTQYF. The CDR3 nucleotides are TGTGCCAGCAGTGACAGGAACACAGATACGCAGTATTTT. The genes are TRBV12-3 or TRBV12-4 and TRBJ2-3; D is possibly TRBD1 (6 bases). Trimming stripped 5 bases from V and 2 bases from J, with 8 bases between. There are 13 residues in the CDR3.

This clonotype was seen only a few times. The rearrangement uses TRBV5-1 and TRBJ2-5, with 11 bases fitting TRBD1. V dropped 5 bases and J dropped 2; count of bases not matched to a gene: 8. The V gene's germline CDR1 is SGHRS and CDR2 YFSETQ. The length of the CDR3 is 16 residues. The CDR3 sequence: CASSLGQGAAQETQYF. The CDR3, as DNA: TGCGCCAGCAGTCTCGGACAGGGGGCGGCACAAGAGACCCAGTACTTC.

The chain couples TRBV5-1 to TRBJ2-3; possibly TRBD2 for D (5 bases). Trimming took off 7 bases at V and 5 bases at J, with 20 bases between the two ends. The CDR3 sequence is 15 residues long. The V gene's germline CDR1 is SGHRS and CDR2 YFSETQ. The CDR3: CASSRKGELLDTQYF. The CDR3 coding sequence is TGCGCCAGCTCAAGAAAGGGAGAATTGTTAGATACGCAGTATTTT. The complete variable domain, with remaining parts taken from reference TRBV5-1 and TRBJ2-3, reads KAGVTQTPRYLIKTRGQQVTLSCSPISGHRSVSWYQQTPGQGLQFLFEYFSETQRNKGNFPGRFSGRQFSNSRSEMNVSTLELGDSALYLCASSRKGELLDTQYFGPGTRLTVL.

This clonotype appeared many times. The CDR3 DNA follows: TGCAGTGCTAGAGGGCCCGGGACAGGGAAGAATGAGCAGTTCTTC. This encodes CSARGPGTGKNEQFF. The J gene is TRBJ2-1, the V gene TRBV20-1, with 9 bases fitting TRBD1. V gave up 1 base and J gave up 7 bases; unmatched junction bases: 8. This CDR3 is built from 15 residues. Germline loops: CDR1 DFQATT, CDR2 SNEGSKA (reference sequence).

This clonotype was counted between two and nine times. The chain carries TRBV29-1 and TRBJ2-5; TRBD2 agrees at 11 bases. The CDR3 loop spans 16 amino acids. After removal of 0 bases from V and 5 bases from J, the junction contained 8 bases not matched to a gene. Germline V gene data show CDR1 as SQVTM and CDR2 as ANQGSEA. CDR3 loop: CSVEDLASGGFETQYF. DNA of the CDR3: TGCAGCGTTGAAGATCTGGCTAGCGGGGGGTTTGAGACCCAGTACTTC.

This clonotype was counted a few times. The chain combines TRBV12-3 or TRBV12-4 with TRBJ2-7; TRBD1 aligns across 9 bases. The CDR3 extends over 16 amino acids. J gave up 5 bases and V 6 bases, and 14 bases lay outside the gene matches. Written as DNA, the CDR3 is TGTGCCAGCAGCTTTCAACAGGGGGCCCGGAGGGACGAGCAGTACTTC. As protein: CASSFQQGARRDEQYF.

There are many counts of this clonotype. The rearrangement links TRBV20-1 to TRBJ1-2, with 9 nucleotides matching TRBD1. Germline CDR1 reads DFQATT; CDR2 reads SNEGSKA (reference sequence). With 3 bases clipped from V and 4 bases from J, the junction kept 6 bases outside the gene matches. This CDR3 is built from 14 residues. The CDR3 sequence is CSASRDRESYGYTF. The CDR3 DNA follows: TGCAGTGCTAGTAGGGACAGGGAGAGCTATGGCTACACCTTC.

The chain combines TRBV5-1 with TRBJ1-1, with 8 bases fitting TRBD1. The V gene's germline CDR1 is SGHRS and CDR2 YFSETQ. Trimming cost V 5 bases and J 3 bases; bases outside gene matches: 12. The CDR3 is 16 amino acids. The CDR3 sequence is CASRTWTGNFDTEAFF. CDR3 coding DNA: TGCGCCAGCAGGACCTGGACAGGGAATTTTGACACTGAAGCTTTCTTT.

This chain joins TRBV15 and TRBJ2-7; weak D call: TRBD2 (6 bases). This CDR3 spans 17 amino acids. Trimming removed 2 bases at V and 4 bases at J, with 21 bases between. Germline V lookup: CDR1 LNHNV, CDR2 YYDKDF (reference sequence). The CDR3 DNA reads TGTGCCACCAGCAGAAGGTTAGCAGGGCGGGGACGTTACGAGCAGTACTTC. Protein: CATSRRLAGRGRYEQYF.

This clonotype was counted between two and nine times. The CDR3 DNA is TGTGCCAGCAGTGGTGCGGAGCGGGGGGGCAGGATAGATACGCAGTATTTT. Its protein is CASSGAERGGRIDTQYF. The V call is TRBV12-3 or TRBV12-4, the J call TRBJ2-3; 10 nucleotides align to TRBD2. The length of the CDR3 is 17 residues. Germline trimming cut 5 bases from V and 5 bases from J; bases unmatched to any gene: 13.

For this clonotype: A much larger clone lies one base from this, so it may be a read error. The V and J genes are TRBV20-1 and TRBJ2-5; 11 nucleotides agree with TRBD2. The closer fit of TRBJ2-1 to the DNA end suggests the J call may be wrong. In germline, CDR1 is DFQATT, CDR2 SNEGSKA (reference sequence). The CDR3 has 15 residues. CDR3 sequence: CSASVPSGGQETQFF. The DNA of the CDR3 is TGCAGTGCTAGCGTCCCTAGCGGGGGGCAAGAGACCCAGTTCTTC.

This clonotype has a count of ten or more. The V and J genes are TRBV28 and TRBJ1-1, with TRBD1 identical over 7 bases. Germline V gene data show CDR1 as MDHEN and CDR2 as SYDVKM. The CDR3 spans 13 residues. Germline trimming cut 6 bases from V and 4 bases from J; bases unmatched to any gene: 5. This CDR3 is CASSLRQGTEAFF. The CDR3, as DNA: TGTGCCAGCAGCCTTAGACAGGGCACTGAAGCTTTCTTT.

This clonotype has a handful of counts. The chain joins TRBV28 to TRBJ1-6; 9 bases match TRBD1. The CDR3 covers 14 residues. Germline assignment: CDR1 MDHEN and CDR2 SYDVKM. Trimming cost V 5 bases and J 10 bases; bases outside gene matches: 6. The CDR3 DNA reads TGTGCCAGCAGTCCAGGGACAGGGCGGTCACCCCTCCACTTT. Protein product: CASSPGTGRSPLHF.

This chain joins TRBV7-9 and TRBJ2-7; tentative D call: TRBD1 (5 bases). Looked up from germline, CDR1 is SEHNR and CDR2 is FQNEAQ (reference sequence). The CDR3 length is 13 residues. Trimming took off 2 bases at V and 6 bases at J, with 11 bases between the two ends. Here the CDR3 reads CASSLQGPGEQYV. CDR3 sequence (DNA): TGTGCCAGCAGCTTACAGGGCCCTGGCGAGCAGTACGTC.

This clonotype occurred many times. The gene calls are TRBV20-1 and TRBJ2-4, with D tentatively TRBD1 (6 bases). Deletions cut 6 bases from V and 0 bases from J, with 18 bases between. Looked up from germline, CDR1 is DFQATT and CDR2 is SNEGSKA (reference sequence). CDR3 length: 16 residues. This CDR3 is CSALDRLRLAKNIQYF. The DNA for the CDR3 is TGCAGTGCGCTGGACAGACTACGTTTAGCCAAAAACATTCAGTACTTC.

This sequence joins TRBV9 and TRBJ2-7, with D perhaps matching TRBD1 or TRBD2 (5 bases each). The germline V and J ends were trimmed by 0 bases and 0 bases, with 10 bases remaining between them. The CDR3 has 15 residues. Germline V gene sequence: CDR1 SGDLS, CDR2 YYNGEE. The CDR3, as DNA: TGTGCCAGCAGCGTAGAGACGGGACCCTCCTACGAGCAGTACTTC. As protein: CASSVETGPSYEQYF.